The entry below gives a single TCR beta chain sequence along with its context. What it binds is not known. TCR cDNA was made by 5'RACE template switching, adding a universal primer site and UMIs. One entry per CDR3 protein, called by TCRdb with MiXCR from the 5' RACE reads. This table holds approximately 300,000 distinct CDR3 sequences, 10% to 15% found once. The source of the sample is a study of T cells after yellow fever vaccination. Study conclusions and caveats: Highly abundant clonotypes carried over from the bulk population could end up in FACS-sorted repertoires as contaminants.

There are 14 residues in the CDR3. The ends were cut back, 7 bases at V and 6 bases at J, with 16 bases in the middle. Germline V gene sequence: CDR1 SGHRS, CDR2 YFSETQ. The clonotype comes from a man between 25 and 39 years old who received the YFV17D yellow fever vaccine. Sequenced here: CD4+ T cells sorted from PBMCs, sampled 45 days after the yellow fever booster vaccination. The chain links TRBV5-1 to TRBJ2-2; D might be TRBD1 or TRBD2, each matching 7 bases. CDR3 DNA sequence: TGCGCCAGCTCTAGGGAGGGGGCCGCCGGGGAGCTGTTTTTT. Amino acid sequence: CASSREGAAGELFF.